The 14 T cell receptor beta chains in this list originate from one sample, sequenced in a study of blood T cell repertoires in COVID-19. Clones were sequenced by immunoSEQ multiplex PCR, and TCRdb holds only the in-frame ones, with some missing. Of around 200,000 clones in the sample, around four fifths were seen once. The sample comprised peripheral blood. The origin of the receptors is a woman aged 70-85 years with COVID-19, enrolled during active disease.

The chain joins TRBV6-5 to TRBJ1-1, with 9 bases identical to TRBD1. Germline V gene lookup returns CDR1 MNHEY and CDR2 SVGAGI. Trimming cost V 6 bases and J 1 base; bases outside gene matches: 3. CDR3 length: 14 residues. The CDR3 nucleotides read TGTGCCAGCAGACGGACAGGGGAGAACACTGAAGCTTTCTTT. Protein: CASRRTGENTEAFF.

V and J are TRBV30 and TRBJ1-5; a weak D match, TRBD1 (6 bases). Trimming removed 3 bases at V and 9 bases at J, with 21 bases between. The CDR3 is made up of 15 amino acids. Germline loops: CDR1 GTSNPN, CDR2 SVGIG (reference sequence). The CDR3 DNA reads TGTGCCTGGAGGTTGTCCGGGACACTTTCGTCGCCCCAGCATTTT. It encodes CAWRLSGTLSSPQHF.

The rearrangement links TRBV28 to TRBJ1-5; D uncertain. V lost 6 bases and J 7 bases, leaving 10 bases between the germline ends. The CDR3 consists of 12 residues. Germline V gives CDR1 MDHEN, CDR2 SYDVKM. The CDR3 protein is CASRSAGQPQHF. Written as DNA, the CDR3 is TGTGCCAGCAGATCGGCGGGGCAGCCCCAGCATTTT.

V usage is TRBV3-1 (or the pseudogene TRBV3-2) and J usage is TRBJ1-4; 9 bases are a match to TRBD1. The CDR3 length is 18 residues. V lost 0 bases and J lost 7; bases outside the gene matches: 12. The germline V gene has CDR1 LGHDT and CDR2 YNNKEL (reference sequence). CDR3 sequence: CASSQERDRVIFGEKLFF. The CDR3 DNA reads TGTGCCAGCAGCCAAGAACGGGACAGGGTGATCTTTGGTGAAAAACTGTTTTTT.

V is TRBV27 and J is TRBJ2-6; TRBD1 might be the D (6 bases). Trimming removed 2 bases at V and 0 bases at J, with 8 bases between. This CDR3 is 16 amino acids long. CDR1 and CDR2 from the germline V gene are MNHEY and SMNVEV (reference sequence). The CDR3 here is CASSLIRGSGANVLTF. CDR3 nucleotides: TGTGCCAGCAGTTTAATCAGGGGCTCTGGGGCCAACGTCCTGACTTTC.

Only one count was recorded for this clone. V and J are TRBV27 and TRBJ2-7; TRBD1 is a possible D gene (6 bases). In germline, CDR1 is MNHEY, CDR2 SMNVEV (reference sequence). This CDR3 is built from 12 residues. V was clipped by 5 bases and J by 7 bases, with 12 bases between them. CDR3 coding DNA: TGTGCCAGCAGTCCCGACAGGCTTGAGCAGTACGTC. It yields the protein CASSPDRLEQYV.

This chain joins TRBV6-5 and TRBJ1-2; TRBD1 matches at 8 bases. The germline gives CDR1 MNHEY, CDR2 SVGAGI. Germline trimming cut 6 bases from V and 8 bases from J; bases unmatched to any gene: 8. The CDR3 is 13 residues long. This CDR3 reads CASRWTGSQGYTF. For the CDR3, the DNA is TGTGCCAGCAGATGGACAGGGAGTCAAGGCTACACCTTC.

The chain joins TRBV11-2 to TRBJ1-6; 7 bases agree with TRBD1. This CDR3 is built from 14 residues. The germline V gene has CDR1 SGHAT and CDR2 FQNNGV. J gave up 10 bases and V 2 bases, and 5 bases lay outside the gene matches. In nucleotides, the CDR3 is TGTGCCAGCAGCTTACTAGGGGGCAGCTCACCCCTCCACTTT. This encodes CASSLLGGSSPLHF.

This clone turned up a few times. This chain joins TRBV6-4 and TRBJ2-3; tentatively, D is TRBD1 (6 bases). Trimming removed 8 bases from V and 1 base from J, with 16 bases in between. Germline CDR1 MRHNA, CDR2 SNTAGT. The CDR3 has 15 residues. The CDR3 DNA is TGTGCCAGCGCCCTGGGGGCAGGGGGCACAGATACGCAGTATTTT. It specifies CASALGAGGTDTQYF.

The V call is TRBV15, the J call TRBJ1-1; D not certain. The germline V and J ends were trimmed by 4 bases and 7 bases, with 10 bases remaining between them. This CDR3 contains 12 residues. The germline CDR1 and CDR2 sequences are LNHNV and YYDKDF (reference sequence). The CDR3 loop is CATSISGGEAFF. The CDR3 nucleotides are TGTGCCACCAGCATCAGTGGTGGTGAAGCTTTCTTT.

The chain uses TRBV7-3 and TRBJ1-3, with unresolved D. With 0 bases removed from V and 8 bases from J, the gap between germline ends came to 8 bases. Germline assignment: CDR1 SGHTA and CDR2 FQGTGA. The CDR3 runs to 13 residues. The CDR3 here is CASSLTEEDTIYF. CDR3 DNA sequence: TGTGCCAGCAGCTTAACGGAGGAGGACACCATATATTTT.

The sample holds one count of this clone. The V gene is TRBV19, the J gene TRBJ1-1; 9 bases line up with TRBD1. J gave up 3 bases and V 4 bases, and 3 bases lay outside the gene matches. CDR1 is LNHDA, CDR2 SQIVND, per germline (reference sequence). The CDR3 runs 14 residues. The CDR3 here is CASSKGQGHTEAFF. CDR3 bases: TGTGCCAGTAGTAAGGGACAGGGCCACACTGAAGCTTTCTTT. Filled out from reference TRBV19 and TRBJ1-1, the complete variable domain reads DGGITQSPKYLFRKEGQNVTLSCEQNLNHDAMYWYRQDPGQGLRLIYYSQIVNDFQKGDIAEGYSVSREKKESFPLTVTSAQKNPTAFYLCASSKGQGHTEAFFGQGTRLTVV.

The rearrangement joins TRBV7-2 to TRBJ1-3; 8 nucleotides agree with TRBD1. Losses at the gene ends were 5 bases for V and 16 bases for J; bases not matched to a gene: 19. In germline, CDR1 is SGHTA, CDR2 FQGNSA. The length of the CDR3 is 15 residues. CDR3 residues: CASSPPGQARPRLYF. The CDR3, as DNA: TGTGCCAGCAGCCCACCGGGACAGGCGCGGCCCCGCTTGTATTTT.

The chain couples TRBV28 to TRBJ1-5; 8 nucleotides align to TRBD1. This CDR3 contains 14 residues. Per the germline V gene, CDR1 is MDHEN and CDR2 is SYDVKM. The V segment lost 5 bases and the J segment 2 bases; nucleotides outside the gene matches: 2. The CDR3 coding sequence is TGTGCCAGCAGTACGACAGGGGGCAATCAGCCCCAGCATTTT. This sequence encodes CASSTTGGNQPQHF.